This T cell receptor beta chain was captured by sequencing in a study of CD8 T cells in ankylosing spondylitis. The CDR3 spans 14 residues. V was cut by 8 bases and J by 4 bases, with 14 bases left in between. The germline V gene has CDR1 MNHEY and CDR2 SMNVEV (reference sequence). Details on this clonotype: Its antigen remains unknown.

Findings and limits, study-wide: From matched ankylosing spondylitis synovial fluid, disease-linked clones were reportedly recovered at significantly enriched levels.

One entry per CDR3 protein results from TCRdb running MiXCR on the 5' RACE reads. The sample has about 160,000 distinct CDR3 sequences, about 18% seen once. The chain uses TRBV27 and TRBJ2-2; D is unclear. Sequencing was done on a sample of blood, either unsorted or a sorted T cell fraction (not recorded which). This TCR was sampled from a male donor with ankylosing spondylitis or in good health (not recorded which). CDR3 bases: TGTGCCAGCGGACGAGCTTCTTTCACCGGGGAGCTGTTTTTT. Translating gives CASGRASFTGELFF.